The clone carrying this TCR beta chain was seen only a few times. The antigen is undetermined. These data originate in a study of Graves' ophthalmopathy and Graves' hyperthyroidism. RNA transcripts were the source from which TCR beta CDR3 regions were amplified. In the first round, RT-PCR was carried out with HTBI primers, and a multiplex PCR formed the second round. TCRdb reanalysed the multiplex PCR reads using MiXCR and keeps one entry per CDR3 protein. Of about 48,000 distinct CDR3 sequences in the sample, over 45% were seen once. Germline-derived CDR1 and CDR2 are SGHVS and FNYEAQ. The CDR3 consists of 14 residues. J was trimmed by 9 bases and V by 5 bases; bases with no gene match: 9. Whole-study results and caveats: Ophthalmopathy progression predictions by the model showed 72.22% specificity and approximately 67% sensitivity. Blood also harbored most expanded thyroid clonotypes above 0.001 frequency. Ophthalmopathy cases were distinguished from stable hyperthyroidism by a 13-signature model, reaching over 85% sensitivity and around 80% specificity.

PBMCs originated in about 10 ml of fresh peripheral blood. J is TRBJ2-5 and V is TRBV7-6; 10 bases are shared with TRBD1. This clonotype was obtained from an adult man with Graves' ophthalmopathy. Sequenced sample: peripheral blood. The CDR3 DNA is TGTGCCAGCAGCCGGACAGGGGGAGAGGGGGCCCAGTACTTC. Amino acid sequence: CASSRTGGEGAQYF. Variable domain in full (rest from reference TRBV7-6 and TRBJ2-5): GAGVSQSPRYKVTKRGQDVALRCDPISGHVSLYWYRQALGQGPEFLTYFNYEAQQDKSGLPNDRFSAERPEGSISTLTIQRTEQRDSAMYRCASSRTGGEGAQYFGPGTRLLVL.